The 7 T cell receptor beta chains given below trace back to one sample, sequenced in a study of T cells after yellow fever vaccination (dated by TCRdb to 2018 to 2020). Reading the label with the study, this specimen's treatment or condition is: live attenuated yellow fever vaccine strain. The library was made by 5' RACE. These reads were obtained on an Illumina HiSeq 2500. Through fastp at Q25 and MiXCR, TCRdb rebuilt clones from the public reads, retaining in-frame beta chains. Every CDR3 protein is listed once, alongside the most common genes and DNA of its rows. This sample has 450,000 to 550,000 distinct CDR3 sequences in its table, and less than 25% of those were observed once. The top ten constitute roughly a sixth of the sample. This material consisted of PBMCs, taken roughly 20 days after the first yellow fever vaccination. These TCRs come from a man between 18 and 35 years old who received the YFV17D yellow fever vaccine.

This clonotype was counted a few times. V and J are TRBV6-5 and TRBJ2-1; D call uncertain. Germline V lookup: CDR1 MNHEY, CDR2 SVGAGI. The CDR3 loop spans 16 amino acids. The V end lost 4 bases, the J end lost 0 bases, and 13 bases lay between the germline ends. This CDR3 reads CASSSPFQSSYNEQFF. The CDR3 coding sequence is TGTGCCAGCAGTTCTCCTTTCCAAAGCTCCTACAATGAGCAGTTCTTC.

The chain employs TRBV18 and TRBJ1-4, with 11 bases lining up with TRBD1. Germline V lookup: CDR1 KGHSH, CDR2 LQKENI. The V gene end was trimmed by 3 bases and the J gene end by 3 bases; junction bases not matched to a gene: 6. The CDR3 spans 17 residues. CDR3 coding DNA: TGTGCCAGCTCACCTACCGGGACAGGGGGGCCTAATGAAAAACTGTTTTTT. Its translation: CASSPTGTGGPNEKLFF.

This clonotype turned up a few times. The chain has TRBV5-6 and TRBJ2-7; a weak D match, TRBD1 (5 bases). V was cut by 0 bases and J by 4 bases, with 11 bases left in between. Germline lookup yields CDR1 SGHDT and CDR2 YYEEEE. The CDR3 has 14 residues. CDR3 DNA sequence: TGTGCCAGCAGCTTGGTAACGTCAGGGTACGAGCAGTACGTC. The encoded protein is CASSLVTSGYEQYV.

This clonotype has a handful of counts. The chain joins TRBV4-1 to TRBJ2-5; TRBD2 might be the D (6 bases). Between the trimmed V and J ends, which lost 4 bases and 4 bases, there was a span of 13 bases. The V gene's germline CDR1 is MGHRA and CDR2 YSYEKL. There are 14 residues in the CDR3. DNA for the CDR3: TGCGCCAGCAGCCTCGTGGCGGGGTTAGAGACCCAGTACTTC. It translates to CASSLVAGLETQYF.

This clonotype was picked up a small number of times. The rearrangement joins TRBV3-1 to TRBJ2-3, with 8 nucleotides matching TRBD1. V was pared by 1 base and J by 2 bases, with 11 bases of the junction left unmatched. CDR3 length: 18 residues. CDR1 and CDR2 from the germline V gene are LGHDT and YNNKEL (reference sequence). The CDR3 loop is CASSQVVTGERVTDTQYF. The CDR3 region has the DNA TGTGCCAGCAGCCAAGTCGTGACAGGGGAGAGAGTCACAGATACGCAGTATTTT.

For the CDR3, the DNA is TGCGCCAGCAGCCAAGGGTTGGGAACATACAATGAGCAGTTCTTC. Protein: CASSQGLGTYNEQFF. The chain is built from TRBV4-1 and TRBJ2-1, with D unresolved. The V end lost 1 base, the J end lost 4 bases, and 11 bases lay between the germline ends. Germline loops: CDR1 MGHRA, CDR2 YSYEKL. This CDR3 spans 15 amino acids.

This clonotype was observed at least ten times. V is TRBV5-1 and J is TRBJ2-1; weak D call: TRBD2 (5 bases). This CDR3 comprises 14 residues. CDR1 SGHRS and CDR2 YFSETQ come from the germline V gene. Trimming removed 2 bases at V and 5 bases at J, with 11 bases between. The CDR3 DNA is TGCGCCAGCAGCTTTGGACTGGACGACAATGAGCAGTTCTTC. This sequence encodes CASSFGLDDNEQFF.